The rows below give T cell receptor beta chains drawn from one sample of a study of T-cell memory formation after mild COVID-19. TCRdb independently ran MiXCR on the 5' RACE reads; one entry per CDR3 protein. The sample carries around 390,000 distinct CDR3 sequences, approximately 15% recorded once. The source material was PBMCs or a T cell subset sorted from them (not recorded which). The receptors derive from a man younger than 30 who had mild COVID-19 (a few samples of this study predate the infection). Cell type and time point are not known. CDR3s include the opening cysteine and the closing phenylalanine or tryptophan. D genes are given only for firm matches. Part of the rows lack a size; the others show once, few, many or a class for expanded clones.

clone size,V gene,CDR3 length,J gene,D gene,CDR3 protein,CDR3 DNA
.,TRBV4-2,13,TRBJ1-1,.,CASSQEQTVRAFF,TGTGCCAGCAGCCAAGAACAGACAGTACGAGCTTTCTTT
.,TRBV6-5,17,TRBJ2-7,TRBD2,CASSYSMTSGNSYEQYF,TGTGCCAGCAGTTACAGTATGACTAGCGGCAACTCCTACGAGCAGTACTTC
.,TRBV3-1,14,TRBJ2-1,.,CASSQEPAYNEQFF,TGTGCCAGCAGCCAAGAGCCCGCCTACAATGAGCAGTTCTTC
.,TRBV11-2,13,TRBJ2-5,.,CASSTRPRETQYF,TGTGCCAGCAGCACCCGACCGCGAGAGACCCAGTACTTC
few,TRBV29-1,12,TRBJ2-3,TRBD2,CSVQRGTDTQYF,TGCAGCGTCCAGCGGGGGACAGATACGCAGTATTTT
.,TRBV4-3,14,TRBJ1-1,.,CASSHPDRYTEAFF,TGCGCCAGCAGCCATCCCGACAGATACACTGAAGCTTTCTTT
.,TRBV12-3/TRBV12-4,12,TRBJ1-2,.,CASRSWNYGYTF,TGTGCCAGCAGGTCATGGAACTATGGCTACACCTTC
.,TRBV7-2,15,TRBJ2-1,TRBD2,CASSLRTSGPNEQFF,TGTGCCAGCAGCTTAAGGACTAGCGGGCCGAATGAGCAGTTCTTC
.,TRBV12-5,13,TRBJ1-6,.,CASGLVPNSPLHF,TGTGCTAGTGGTTTGGTACCTAATTCACCCCTCCACTTT
.,TRBV30,14,TRBJ1-1,.,CAWSVPGVNTEAFF,TGTGCCTGGAGTGTCCCAGGGGTGAACACTGAAGCTTTCTTT
.,TRBV12-3/TRBV12-4,16,TRBJ1-4,.,CASSLGGEEVYEKLFF,TGTGCCAGCAGTTTAGGCGGGGAGGAGGTGTATGAAAAACTGTTTTTT
.,TRBV15,13,TRBJ1-4,.,CATSSRARGKLFF,TGTGCCACCAGCAGTCGAGCGAGGGGAAAACTGTTTTTT
.,TRBV27,15,TRBJ1-2,.,CASTSSGAGSYGYTF,TGTGCCAGCACCTCTTCAGGGGCTGGGAGCTATGGCTACACCTTC
few,TRBV10-1,15,TRBJ2-3,TRBD2,CASSHSGGPTDTQYF,TGCGCCAGCAGTCACAGCGGGGGGCCCACAGATACGCAGTATTTT
few,TRBV12-3/TRBV12-4,14,TRBJ2-3,TRBD2,CASGTSGAWGTQYF,TGTGCCAGCGGGACTAGCGGGGCCTGGGGGACGCAGTATTTT
few,TRBV5-1,15,TRBJ1-1,.,CASSLYGAALTEAFF,TGCGCCAGCAGCTTGTACGGGGCTGCGCTGACTGAAGCTTTCTTT
few,TRBV7-2,12,TRBJ1-5,.,CASSFISQPQHF,TGTGCCAGCAGCTTCATCAGCCAGCCCCAGCATTTT
.,TRBV21-1,19,TRBJ2-2,.,CASSKYPLLGRSSTGELFF,TGTGCCAGCAGCAAATATCCCCTGTTGGGGCGGAGTTCCACCGGGGAGCTGTTTTTT
few,TRBV6-2/TRBV6-3,15,TRBJ2-2,.,CASSYLDRSTGELFF,TGTGCCAGCAGTTACTTAGACAGGAGCACCGGGGAGCTGTTTTTT
.,TRBV12-3/TRBV12-4,14,TRBJ1-1,.,CASSLYSANTEAFF,TGTGCCAGCAGTTTATACAGCGCGAACACTGAAGCTTTCTTT
.,TRBV10-3,14,TRBJ1-1,TRBD1,CAISGTGLGTEAFF,TGTGCCATCAGTGGGACAGGGTTGGGGACTGAAGCTTTCTTT
.,TRBV11-3,12,TRBJ2-5,.,CASSPDTGPQYF,TGTGCCAGCAGCCCCGACACGGGCCCCCAGTACTTC
.,TRBV20-1,13,TRBJ2-7,.,CSARGGASYEQYF,TGCAGTGCTAGAGGGGGGGCCTCCTACGAGCAGTACTTC
.,TRBV7-2,17,TRBJ1-6,.,CASSPQVGSLGNSPLHF,TGTGCCAGCAGCCCTCAGGTGGGCAGCTTAGGGAATTCACCCCTCCACTTT
few,TRBV3-1,14,TRBJ1-2,.,CASSQVGAYYGYTF,TGTGCCAGCAGCCAAGTAGGGGCTTACTATGGCTACACCTTC
.,TRBV28,13,TRBJ1-4,.,CASSLSGAEKLFF,TGTGCCAGCAGTTTATCAGGGGCTGAAAAACTGTTTTTT
.,TRBV15,13,TRBJ2-2,.,CATGGRNTGELFF,TGTGCCACCGGTGGCAGGAACACCGGGGAGCTGTTTTTT
few,TRBV6-2/TRBV6-3,15,TRBJ2-2,.,CASTLEGTNTGELFF,TGTGCCAGCACTCTTGAGGGAACGAACACCGGGGAGCTGTTTTTT
.,TRBV24-1,12,TRBJ2-5,TRBD1,CATSGQGETQYF,TGTGCCACCTCGGGACAGGGAGAGACCCAGTACTTC
few,TRBV9,13,TRBJ1-1,.,CASSGSVNTEAFF,TGTGCCAGCAGCGGCTCAGTGAACACTGAAGCTTTCTTT
.,TRBV27,14,TRBJ2-1,.,CASSDPGGSPAEFF,TGTGCCAGCAGCGATCCGGGGGGCTCTCCCGCGGAGTTCTTC
.,TRBV28,14,TRBJ1-5,.,CASRSRGWNQPQHF,TGTGCCAGCAGATCCCGGGGCTGGAATCAGCCCCAGCATTTT
.,TRBV12-3/TRBV12-4,16,TRBJ2-3,.,CASSLMRERLADTQYF,TGTGCCAGCAGTCTGATGAGGGAGCGGTTGGCAGATACGCAGTATTTT
.,TRBV18,14,TRBJ1-6,.,CASSPGGLDSPLHF,TGTGCCAGCTCACCAGGGGGATTGGATTCACCCCTCCACTTT
.,TRBV9,16,TRBJ2-2,TRBD1,CASRRGLLDVTGELFF,TGTGCCAGCAGAAGGGGGCTCTTGGACGTTACCGGGGAGCTGTTTTTT
.,TRBV3-1,17,TRBJ2-3,.,CASSQESRFLLTDTQYF,TGTGCCAGCAGCCAAGAGTCGAGGTTCTTACTCACAGATACGCAGTATTTT
many,TRBV24-1,14,TRBJ2-3,.,CATSFSAEADTQYF,TGTGCCACCAGTTTCAGCGCGGAGGCAGATACGCAGTATTTT
few,TRBV29-1,17,TRBJ2-7,.,CSVVSRWTVGPSYEQYF,TGCAGCGTTGTATCTAGGTGGACAGTAGGACCCTCCTACGAGCAGTACTTC
.,TRBV28,14,TRBJ2-4,TRBD1,CATWTGGGKNIQYF,TGTGCCACCTGGACAGGGGGGGGCAAAAACATTCAGTACTTC
.,TRBV4-1,16,TRBJ2-4,TRBD1,CASSLIQGARENIQYF,TGCGCCAGCAGCCTGATACAGGGGGCGCGGGAAAACATTCAGTACTTC
.,TRBV6-2/TRBV6-3,12,TRBJ2-1,.,CASSPWKAEQFF,TGTGCCAGCAGCCCGTGGAAGGCTGAGCAGTTCTTC
few,TRBV12-3/TRBV12-4,18,TRBJ2-6,.,CASTPTIRGKGRANVLTF,TGTGCCAGCACCCCGACGATCCGGGGGAAAGGCAGGGCCAACGTCCTGACTTTC
many,TRBV4-1,17,TRBJ2-7,.,CASSPNPGTKISGEQYF,TGCGCCAGCAGCCCCAATCCCGGGACGAAGATCTCGGGTGAGCAGTACTTC
few,TRBV5-1,14,TRBJ2-3,.,CASSLDYWGDTQYF,TGCGCCAGCAGCTTGGACTACTGGGGAGATACGCAGTATTTT
.,TRBV7-2,12,TRBJ1-1,.,CASSLGPPGAFF,TGTGCCAGCAGCTTAGGACCCCCCGGAGCTTTCTTT
.,TRBV6-6,15,TRBJ2-7,TRBD1,CASSWPGQGSWEQYF,TGTGCCAGCAGTTGGCCGGGACAGGGGTCTTGGGAGCAGTACTTC